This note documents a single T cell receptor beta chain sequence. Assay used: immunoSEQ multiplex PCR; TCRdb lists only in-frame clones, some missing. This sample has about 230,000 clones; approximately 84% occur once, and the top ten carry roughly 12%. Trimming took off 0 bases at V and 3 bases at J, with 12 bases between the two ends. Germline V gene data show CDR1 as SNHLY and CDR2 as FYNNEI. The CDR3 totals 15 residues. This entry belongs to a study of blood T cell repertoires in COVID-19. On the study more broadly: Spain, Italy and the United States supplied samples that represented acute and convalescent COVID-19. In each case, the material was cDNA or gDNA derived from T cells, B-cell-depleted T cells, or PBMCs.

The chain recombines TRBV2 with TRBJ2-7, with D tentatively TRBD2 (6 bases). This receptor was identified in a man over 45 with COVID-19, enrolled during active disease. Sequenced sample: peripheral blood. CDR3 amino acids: CASSEARDFNYEQYF. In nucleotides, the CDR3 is TGTGCCAGCAGTGAAGCAAGGGACTTCAACTACGAGCAGTACTTC.